Reported below is one T cell receptor (beta chain). These data belong to a study of T cell repertoires in cytomegalovirus infection. Overall study context: It can be stated that public TCR beta signatures indicated CMV infection as well as a matching HLA type.

TCRdb analysed the reads with MiXCR anew, one entry per CDR3 protein. The table has roughly 200,000 distinct CDR3 sequences, 17% seen once; the top ten hold around 25%. Germline assignment: CDR1 MNHEY and CDR2 SMNVEV (reference sequence). V was shortened by 3 bases and J by 1 base, with 6 bases between the two germline ends. CDR3 length: 14 residues. The receptor's source is a human donor in good health (CMV status not recorded). Some clones in this sample may be carry-over from other donors' samples. This chain links TRBV27 with TRBJ2-2; D not certain. Sequenced sample: CD8+ T cells from PBMCs. CDR3: CASSLAENTGELFF. The CDR3 nucleotides read TGTGCCAGCAGTTTGGCAGAGAACACCGGGGAGCTGTTTTTT.